This T cell receptor (beta chain) was sequenced for a study of shared clonotypes between healthy human individuals. Data came from immunoSEQ multiplex PCR; TCRdb stores just in-frame clones and leaves some out. The data hold 1,400,000 or so clones, with about 98.5% observed a single time. This CDR3 contains 16 residues. Trimming took off 4 bases at V and 0 bases at J, with 14 bases between the two ends. The V gene's germline CDR1 is SGDLS and CDR2 YYNGEE. V is TRBV9 and J is TRBJ2-1; D is perhaps TRBD2 (6 bases). The sequenced material came from naive CD4+ T cells sorted from blood. Subset indicated: CD45RA+ positively selected. This clonotype was obtained from a man aged 25-45 years in good health. DNA of the CDR3: TGTGCCAGCAGCTCGAGCGGGTTAAGCTCCTACAATGAGCAGTTCTTC. Residues: CASSSSGLSSYNEQFF.